Listed below are T cell receptor beta chains from one sample, sequenced in a study of shared T cell receptors in the human thymus. Assay: immunoSEQ multiplex PCR; the TCRdb copy retains only in-frame clones and omits some. The sample has under 850,000 clones, approximately 90% seen once. These same data were also listed under a study on human thymus T cells.

The specimen was thymocytes. All receptors derive from a boy in the first two years of life with a congenital heart defect. CDR3s include the opening cysteine and the closing phenylalanine or tryptophan. The D gene is left open where the match is weak. Clone size is stated in some rows and not others, as once, few, many or a class when expanded.

d_gene,j_gene,v_gene,abundance,CDR3aa,CDR3nt
TRBD2,TRBJ2-5,TRBV30,.,CAWSVEHGGGSETQYF,TGTGCCTGGAGTGTAGAGCACGGCGGGGGTTCAGAGACCCAGTACTTC
.,TRBJ1-1,TRBV30,.,CAWREQMNTEAFF,TGTGCCTGGAGGGAGCAGATGAACACTGAAGCTTTCTTT
.,TRBJ1-2,TRBV5-3,.,CARSLGREANYGYTF,TGTGCCAGAAGTCTCGGGAGGGAGGCTAACTATGGCTACACCTTC
TRBD2,TRBJ2-7,TRBV2,.,CAGGTSGYYEQYF,TGTGCTGGGGGGACTAGCGGATACTACGAGCAGTACTTC
.,TRBJ2-7,TRBV9,.,CASSPLGWPYEQYF,TGTGCCAGCAGCCCCCTAGGTTGGCCCTACGAGCAGTACTTC
.,TRBJ2-7,TRBV12-5,.,CASGLAPGEGDSYHEQYF,TGTGCTAGTGGTTTGGCCCCAGGGGAGGGGGACTCCTACCACGAGCAGTACTTC
.,TRBJ2-2,TRBV6-5,.,CASSYLGGEAGELFF,TGTGCCAGCAGTTACCTCGGGGGAGAGGCCGGGGAGCTGTTTTTT
.,TRBJ2-1,TRBV9,.,CASSVGSEQFF,TGTGCCAGCAGCGTAGGGAGTGAGCAGTTCTTC
TRBD2,TRBJ2-5,TRBV10-2,.,CASCQREGAQYF,TGCGCCAGCTGCCAGCGGGAGGGGGCCCAGTACTTC
.,TRBJ1-2,TRBV21-1,.,CASSQQRRGYTF,TGTGCCAGCAGCCAACAAAGGAGGGGCTACACCTTC
TRBD1,TRBJ2-7,TRBV7-6,.,CASSPGQTYEQYF,TGTGCCAGCAGCCCGGGACAGACCTACGAGCAGTACTTC
.,TRBJ2-5,TRBV11-2,.,CASSADSGETQYF,TGTGCCAGCAGCGCCGACTCCGGGGAGACCCAGTACTTC
TRBD2,TRBJ2-1,TRBV5-1,.,CASSLAGTSGRAIYNEQFF,TGCGCCAGCAGCTTGGCCGGGACTAGCGGGAGGGCCATATACAATGAGCAGTTCTTC
.,TRBJ2-6,TRBV2,.,CASSSTGPGANVLTF,TGTGCCAGCAGTTCTACAGGGCCGGGGGCCAACGTCCTGACTTTC
.,TRBJ1-2,TRBV5-1,.,CASSENYGYTF,TGCGCCAGCAGCGAGAACTATGGCTACACCTTC
TRBD2,TRBJ2-4,TRBV5-1,.,CASSLASSGSAKNIQYF,TGCGCCAGCAGCTTGGCCTCCAGCGGGAGCGCCAAAAACATTCAGTACTTC
TRBD1,TRBJ2-2,TRBV5-1,.,CASSCSGTGNTGELFF,TGCGCCAGCAGCTGTTCCGGGACAGGCAACACCGGGGAGCTGTTTTTT
.,TRBJ1-2,TRBV18,.,CASSRYRDYGYTF,TGTGCCAGCTCACGCTACAGGGATTACGGCTACACCTTC
TRBD2,TRBJ2-2,TRBV11-2,.,CASSLDTEREDKGTGELFF,TGTGCCAGCAGCTTAGATACCGAGCGGGAGGATAAGGGCACCGGGGAGCTGTTTTTT
.,TRBJ1-1,TRBV4-1,.,CASSQDSSPGTEAFF,TGCGCCAGCAGCCAAGATTCGAGCCCTGGCACTGAAGCTTTCTTT
TRBD2,TRBJ2-3,TRBV5-1,.,CASSLKASGRVADTQYF,TGCGCCAGCAGCTTGAAAGCTAGCGGGAGGGTAGCAGATACGCAGTATTTT
TRBD2,TRBJ2-7,TRBV15,.,CATSRDVSGGKGSKQYF,TGTGCCACCAGCAGAGATGTATCCGGGGGGAAGGGGTCGAAGCAGTACTTC
.,TRBJ1-1,TRBV30,.,CAWELVGRDTEAFF,TGTGCCTGGGAGCTGGTTGGGAGGGACACTGAAGCTTTCTTT
.,TRBJ1-3,TRBV4-3,once,CASSQDMAGTGNTIYF,TGCGCCAGCAGCCAAGATATGGCAGGGACTGGAAACACCATATATTTT
.,TRBJ2-7,TRBV7-2,.,CASSPGGPAYEQYF,TGTGCCAGCAGCCCTGGGGGCCCAGCCTACGAGCAGTACTTC
TRBD2,TRBJ2-1,TRBV11-3,.,CASSPLAGGPNEQFF,TGTGCCAGCAGCCCCCTAGCGGGAGGGCCGAATGAGCAGTTCTTC
TRBD1,TRBJ1-2,TRBV7-2,.,CASTPDRGRNYGYTF,TGTGCCAGCACTCCAGACAGGGGGCGCAACTATGGCTACACCTTC
TRBD2,TRBJ2-3,TRBV29-1,.,CSSRPAASGRNPSTDTQYF,TGCAGCTCCCGCCCGGCCGCTAGCGGGAGGAACCCTAGCACAGATACGCAGTATTTT
.,TRBJ1-2,TRBV15,.,CATSPDSRYGYTF,TGTGCCACCAGCCCGGACAGCCGCTATGGCTACACCTTC
TRBD2,TRBJ2-3,TRBV27,once,CASSFWVGLRADTQYF,TGTGCCAGCAGTTTTTGGGTGGGACTAAGGGCAGATACGCAGTATTTT
.,TRBJ2-3,TRBV25-1,.,CASSRGAAPDTQYF,TGTGCCAGCAGCAGGGGGGCGGCGCCAGATACGCAGTATTTT
.,TRBJ2-3,TRBV6-5,.,CASSYLGTQRTDTQYF,TGTGCCAGCAGTTACTTGGGGACTCAACGCACAGATACGCAGTATTTT
.,TRBJ2-3,TRBV13,.,CASSPGDTQYF,TGTGCCAGCAGCCCCGGAGATACGCAGTATTTT
TRBD1,TRBJ2-2,TRBV14,.,CASSRGQGVPGELFF,TGTGCCAGCAGCCGGGGACAGGGAGTACCCGGGGAGCTGTTTTTT
TRBD2,TRBJ2-2,TRBV4-1,.,CASSQEKASSGRAGSGELFF,TGCGCCAGCAGCCAAGAAAAGGCTTCTAGCGGGAGGGCAGGTTCCGGGGAGCTGTTTTTT
.,TRBJ1-5,TRBV6-5,.,CASSYRGGGNQPQHF,TGTGCCAGCAGTTACAGGGGCGGGGGCAATCAGCCCCAGCATTTT
.,TRBJ2-7,TRBV27,.,CASSFQGYEQYF,TGTGCCAGCAGTTTCCAGGGCTACGAGCAGTACTTC
TRBD1,TRBJ2-2,TRBV7-9,.,CASRTGDTGELFF,TGTGCCAGCAGGACAGGGGACACCGGGGAGCTGTTTTTT
.,TRBJ2-1,TRBV27,.,CASRASVAVDNEQFF,TGTGCCAGCAGAGCCTCCGTCGCGGTGGACAATGAGCAGTTCTTC
TRBD1,TRBJ2-1,TRBV7-3,.,CASSETGGSYNEQFF,TGTGCCAGCAGCGAAACAGGGGGCTCCTACAATGAGCAGTTCTTC
.,TRBJ1-5,TRBV7-3,.,CASSLTAGQPQHF,TGTGCCAGCAGCTTAACGGCGGGTCAGCCCCAGCATTTT
.,TRBJ1-4,TRBV6-5,.,CASSPGHNEKLFF,TGTGCCAGCAGTCCCGGACACAATGAAAAACTGTTTTTT
TRBD2,TRBJ2-1,TRBV4-3,once,CASSQAPGLAGDYNEQFF,TGCGCCAGCAGCCAAGCCCCGGGGTTAGCGGGAGACTACAATGAGCAGTTCTTC
.,TRBJ2-3,TRBV4-3,.,CASSQDPLGTRRDTDTQYF,TGCGCCAGCAGCCAAGACCCCCTCGGGACTCGTAGAGACACAGATACGCAGTATTTT
.,TRBJ2-1,TRBV4-2,.,CASSQGSANEQFF,TGTGCCAGCAGCCAAGGATCTGCGAATGAGCAGTTCTTC
.,TRBJ2-7,TRBV2,.,CASSPADSYEQYF,TGTGCCAGCAGCCCAGCGGATTCCTACGAGCAGTACTTC
TRBD1,TRBJ1-5,TRBV6-6,.,CASRLTGSGQPQHF,TGTGCCAGCAGGCTGACAGGGTCGGGTCAGCCCCAGCATTTT
.,TRBJ1-2,TRBV29-1,.,CSVEGSRPPANYGYTF,TGCAGCGTTGAAGGGAGTAGACCGCCAGCTAACTATGGCTACACCTTC
.,TRBJ1-1,TRBV9,.,CASSPRTRWVEAFF,TGTGCCAGCAGCCCCAGGACTAGATGGGTTGAAGCTTTCTTT
TRBD1,TRBJ1-1,TRBV4-2,.,CASSHKDRVIRGTEAFF,TGTGCCAGCAGCCATAAGGACAGGGTGATTCGTGGGACTGAAGCTTTCTTT
.,TRBJ2-1,TRBV18,few,CASSPRSYNEQFF,TGTGCCAGCTCACCGCGGTCTTACAATGAGCAGTTCTTC
.,TRBJ2-2,TRBV6-5,.,CASTNQLYTGELFF,TGTGCCAGCACTAACCAACTCTACACCGGGGAGCTGTTTTTT
.,TRBJ1-6,TRBV25-1,.,CASSAGTHNSPLHF,TGTGCCAGCAGTGCTGGGACTCACAATTCACCCCTCCACTTT
.,TRBJ2-6,TRBV6-1,few,CASSEARSPGANVLTF,TGTGCCAGCAGTGAAGCGCGCTCCCCTGGGGCCAACGTCCTGACTTTC
TRBD2,TRBJ2-1,TRBV11-2,.,CASSSRGTSDYNEQFF,TGTGCCAGCAGCTCGCGCGGGACTAGCGATTACAATGAGCAGTTCTTC